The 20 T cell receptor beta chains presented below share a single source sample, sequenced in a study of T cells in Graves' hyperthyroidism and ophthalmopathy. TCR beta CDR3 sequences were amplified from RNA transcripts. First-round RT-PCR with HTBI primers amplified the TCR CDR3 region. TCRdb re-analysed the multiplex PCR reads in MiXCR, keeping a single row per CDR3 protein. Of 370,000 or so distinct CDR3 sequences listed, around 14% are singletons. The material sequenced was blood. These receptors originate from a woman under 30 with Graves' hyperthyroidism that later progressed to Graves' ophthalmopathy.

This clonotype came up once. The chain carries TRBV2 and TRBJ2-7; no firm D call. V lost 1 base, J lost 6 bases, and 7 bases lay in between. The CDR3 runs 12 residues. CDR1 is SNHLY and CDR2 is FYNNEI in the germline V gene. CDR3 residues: CASSEEAREQYF. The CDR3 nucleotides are TGTGCCAGCAGTGAAGAGGCGCGCGAGCAGTACTTC.

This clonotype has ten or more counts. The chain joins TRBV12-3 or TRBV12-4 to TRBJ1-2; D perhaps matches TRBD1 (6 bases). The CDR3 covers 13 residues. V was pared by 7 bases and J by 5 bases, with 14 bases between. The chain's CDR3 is CASTLGGRYGYTF. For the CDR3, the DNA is TGTGCCAGCACCTTGGGGGGCAGGTATGGCTACACCTTC.

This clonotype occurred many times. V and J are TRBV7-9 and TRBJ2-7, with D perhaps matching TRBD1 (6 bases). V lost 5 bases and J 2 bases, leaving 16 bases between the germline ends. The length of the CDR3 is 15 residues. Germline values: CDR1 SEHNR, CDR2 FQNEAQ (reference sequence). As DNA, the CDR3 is TGTGCCAGCAGCAACGTTAGGACAGATCCCTACGAGCAGTACTTC. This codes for CASSNVRTDPYEQYF. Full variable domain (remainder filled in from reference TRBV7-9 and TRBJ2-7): DTGVSQNPRHKITKRGQNVTFRCDPISEHNRLYWYRQTLGQGPEFLTYFQNEAQLEKSRLLSDRFSAERPKGSFSTLEIQRTEQGDSAMYLCASSNVRTDPYEQYFGPGTRLTVT.

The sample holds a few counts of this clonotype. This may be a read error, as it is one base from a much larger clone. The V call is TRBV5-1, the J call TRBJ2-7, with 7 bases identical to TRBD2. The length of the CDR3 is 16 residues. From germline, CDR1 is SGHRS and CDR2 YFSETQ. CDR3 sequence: CASGLGPSGSSYEQYF. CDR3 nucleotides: TGCGCCAGCGGCTTGGGTCCTAGCGGTTCCTCCTACGAGCAGTACTTC. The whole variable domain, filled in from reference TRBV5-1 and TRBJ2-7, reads KAGVTQTPRYLIKTRGQQVTLSCSPISGHRSVSWYQQTPGQGLQFLFEYFSETQRNKGNFPGRFSGRQFSNSRSEMNVSTLELGDSALYLCASGLGPSGSSYEQYFGPGTRLTVT.

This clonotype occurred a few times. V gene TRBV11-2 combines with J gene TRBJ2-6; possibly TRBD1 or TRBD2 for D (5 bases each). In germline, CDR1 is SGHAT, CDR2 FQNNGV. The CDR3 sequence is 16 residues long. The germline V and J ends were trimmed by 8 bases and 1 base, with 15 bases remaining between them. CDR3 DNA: TGTGCCAGCGGGACGGGGTACCCTTCTGGGGCCAACGTCCTGACTTTC. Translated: CASGTGYPSGANVLTF.

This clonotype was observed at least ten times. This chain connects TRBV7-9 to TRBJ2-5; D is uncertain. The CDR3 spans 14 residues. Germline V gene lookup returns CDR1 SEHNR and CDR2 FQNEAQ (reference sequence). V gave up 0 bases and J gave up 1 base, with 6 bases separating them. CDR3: CASSLAGPQETQYF. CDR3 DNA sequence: TGTGCCAGCAGCTTAGCTGGACCCCAAGAGACCCAGTACTTC.

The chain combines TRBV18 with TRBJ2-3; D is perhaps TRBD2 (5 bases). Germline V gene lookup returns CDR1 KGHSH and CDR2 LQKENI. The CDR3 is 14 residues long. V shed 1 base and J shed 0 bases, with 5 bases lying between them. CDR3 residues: CASSPRESTDTQYF. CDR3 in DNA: TGTGCCAGCTCACCACGGGAGAGCACAGATACGCAGTATTTT. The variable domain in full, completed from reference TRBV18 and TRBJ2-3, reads NAGVMQNPRHLVRRRGQEARLRCSPMKGHSHVYWYRQLPEEGLKFMVYLQKENIIDESGMPKERFSAEFPKEGPSILRIQQVVRGDSAAYFCASSPRESTDTQYFGPGTRLTVL.

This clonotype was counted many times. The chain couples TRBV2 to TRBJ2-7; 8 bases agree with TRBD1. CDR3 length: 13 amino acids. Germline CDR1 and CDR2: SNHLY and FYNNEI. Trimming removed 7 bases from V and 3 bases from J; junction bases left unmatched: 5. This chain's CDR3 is CASIQGDFYEQYF. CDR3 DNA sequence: TGTGCCAGCATACAGGGGGACTTCTACGAGCAGTACTTC.

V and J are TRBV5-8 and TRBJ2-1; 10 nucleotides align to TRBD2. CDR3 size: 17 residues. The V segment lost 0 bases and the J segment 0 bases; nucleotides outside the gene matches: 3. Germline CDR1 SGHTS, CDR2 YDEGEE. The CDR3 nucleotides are TGTGCCAGCAGCTTGGTGTCTAGCGGGAGCTCCTACAATGAGCAGTTCTTC. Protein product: CASSLVSSGSSYNEQFF.

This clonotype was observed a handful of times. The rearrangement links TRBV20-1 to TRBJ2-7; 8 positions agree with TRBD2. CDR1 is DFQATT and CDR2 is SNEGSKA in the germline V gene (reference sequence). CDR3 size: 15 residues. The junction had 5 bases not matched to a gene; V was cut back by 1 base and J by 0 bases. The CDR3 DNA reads TGCAGTGCTAGAGCCGGCGGGAGGCCCTCCTACGAGCAGTACTTC. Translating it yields CSARAGGRPSYEQYF.

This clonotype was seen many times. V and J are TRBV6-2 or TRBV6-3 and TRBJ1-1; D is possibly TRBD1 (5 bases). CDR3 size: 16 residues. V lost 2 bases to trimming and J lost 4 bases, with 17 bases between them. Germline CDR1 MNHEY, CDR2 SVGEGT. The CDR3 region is CASSYLLRGERTEAFF. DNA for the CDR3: TGTGCCAGCAGTTACCTACTTCGGGGGGAGCGCACTGAAGCTTTCTTT.

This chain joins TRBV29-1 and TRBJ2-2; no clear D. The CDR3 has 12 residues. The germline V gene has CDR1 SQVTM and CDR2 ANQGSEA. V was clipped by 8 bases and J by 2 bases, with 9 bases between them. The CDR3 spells CSLRANTGELFF. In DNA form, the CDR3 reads TGCAGCCTTAGGGCCAACACCGGGGAGCTGTTTTTT.

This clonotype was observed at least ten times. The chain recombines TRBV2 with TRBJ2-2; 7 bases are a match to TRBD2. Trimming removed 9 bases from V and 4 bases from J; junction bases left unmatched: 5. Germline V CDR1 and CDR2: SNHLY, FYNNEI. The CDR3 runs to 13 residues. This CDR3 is CARRAGVTGELFF. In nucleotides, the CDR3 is TGTGCCAGGAGGGCGGGAGTCACCGGGGAGCTGTTTTTT.

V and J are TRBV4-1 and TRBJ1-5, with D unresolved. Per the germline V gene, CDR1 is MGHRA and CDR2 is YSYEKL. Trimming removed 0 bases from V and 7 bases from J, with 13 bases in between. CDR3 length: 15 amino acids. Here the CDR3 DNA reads TGCGCCAGCAGCCAAGAGGAACGTGTGGGGCAGCCCCAGCATTTT. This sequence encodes CASSQEERVGQPQHF.

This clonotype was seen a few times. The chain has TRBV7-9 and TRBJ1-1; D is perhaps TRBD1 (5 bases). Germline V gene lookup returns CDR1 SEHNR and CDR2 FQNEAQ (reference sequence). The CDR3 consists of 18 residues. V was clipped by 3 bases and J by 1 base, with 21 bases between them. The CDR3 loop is CASSFRGTGGLGNTEAFF. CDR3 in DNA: TGTGCCAGCAGCTTCCGGGGCACAGGCGGTCTAGGGAACACTGAAGCTTTCTTT.

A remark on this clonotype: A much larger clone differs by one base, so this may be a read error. The CDR3 nucleotides read TGCGCCAGCAGCTTTGACGGGAGTATCGGTACAGATACGCAGTATTTT. This translates into CASSFDGSIGTDTQYF. The chain combines TRBV5-1 with TRBJ2-3, with D maybe TRBD2 (6 bases). Germline loops: CDR1 SGHRS, CDR2 YFSETQ. The V and J ends lost 2 bases and 3 bases respectively, with 16 bases between them. The CDR3 loop spans 16 amino acids.

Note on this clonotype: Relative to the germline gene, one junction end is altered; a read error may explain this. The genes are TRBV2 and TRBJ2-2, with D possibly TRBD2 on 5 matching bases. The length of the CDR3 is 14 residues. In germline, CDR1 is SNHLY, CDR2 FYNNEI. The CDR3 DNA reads TGTGCCAGCAAGAAGTTGGGAAACACCGGGAAGCTGTTTTTT. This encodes CASKKLGNTGKLFF.

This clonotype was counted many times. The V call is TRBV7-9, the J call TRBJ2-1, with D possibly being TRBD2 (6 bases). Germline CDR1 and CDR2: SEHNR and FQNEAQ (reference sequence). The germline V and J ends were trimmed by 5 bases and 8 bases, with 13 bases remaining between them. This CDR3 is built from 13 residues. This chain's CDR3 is CASSPPSVYEQFF. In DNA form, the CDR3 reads TGTGCCAGCAGCCCCCCTAGCGTCTATGAGCAGTTCTTC.

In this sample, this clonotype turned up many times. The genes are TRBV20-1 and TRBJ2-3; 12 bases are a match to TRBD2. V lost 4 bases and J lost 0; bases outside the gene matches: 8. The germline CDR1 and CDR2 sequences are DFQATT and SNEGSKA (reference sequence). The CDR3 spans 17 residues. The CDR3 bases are TGCAGTGCTAATAGCCTGACTAGCGGGGGTAGCACAGATACGCAGTATTTT. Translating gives CSANSLTSGGSTDTQYF.

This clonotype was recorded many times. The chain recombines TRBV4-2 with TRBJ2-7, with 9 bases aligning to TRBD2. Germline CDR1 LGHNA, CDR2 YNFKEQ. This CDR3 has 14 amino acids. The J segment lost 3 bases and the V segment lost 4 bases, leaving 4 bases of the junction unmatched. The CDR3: CASSPSGTFYEQYF. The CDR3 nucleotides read TGTGCCAGCAGCCCTAGCGGGACCTTCTACGAGCAGTACTTC.